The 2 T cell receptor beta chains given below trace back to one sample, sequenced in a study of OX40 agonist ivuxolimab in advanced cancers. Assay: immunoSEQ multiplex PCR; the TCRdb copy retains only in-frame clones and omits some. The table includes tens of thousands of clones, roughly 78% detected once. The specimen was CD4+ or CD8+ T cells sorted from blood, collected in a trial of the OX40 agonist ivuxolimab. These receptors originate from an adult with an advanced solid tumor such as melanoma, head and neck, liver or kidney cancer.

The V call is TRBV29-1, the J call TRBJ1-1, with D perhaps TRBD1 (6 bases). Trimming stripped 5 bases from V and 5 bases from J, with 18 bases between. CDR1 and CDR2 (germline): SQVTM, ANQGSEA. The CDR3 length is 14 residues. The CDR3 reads CSVCPAGDGTEAFF. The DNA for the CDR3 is TGCAGCGTTTGTCCGGCAGGGGATGGGACTGAAGCTTTCTTT.

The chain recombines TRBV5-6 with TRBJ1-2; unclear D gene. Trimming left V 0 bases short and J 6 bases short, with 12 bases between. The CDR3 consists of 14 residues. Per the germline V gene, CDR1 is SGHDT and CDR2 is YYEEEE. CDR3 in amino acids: CASSLATAANGYTF. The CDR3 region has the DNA TGTGCCAGCAGCTTGGCCACGGCAGCCAATGGCTACACCTTC.